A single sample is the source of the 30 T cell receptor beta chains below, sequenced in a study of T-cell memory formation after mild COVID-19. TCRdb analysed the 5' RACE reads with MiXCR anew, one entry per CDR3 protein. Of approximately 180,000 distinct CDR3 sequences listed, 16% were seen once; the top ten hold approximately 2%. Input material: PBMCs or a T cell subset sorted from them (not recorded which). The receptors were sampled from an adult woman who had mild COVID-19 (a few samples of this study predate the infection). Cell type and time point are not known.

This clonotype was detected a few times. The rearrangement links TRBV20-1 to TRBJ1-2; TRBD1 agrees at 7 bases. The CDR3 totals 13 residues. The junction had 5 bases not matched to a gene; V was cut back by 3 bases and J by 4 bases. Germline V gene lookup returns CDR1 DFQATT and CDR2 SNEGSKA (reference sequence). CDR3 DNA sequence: TGCAGTGCTAGTCCGGGACAGACCTATGGCTACACCTTC. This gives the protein CSASPGQTYGYTF.

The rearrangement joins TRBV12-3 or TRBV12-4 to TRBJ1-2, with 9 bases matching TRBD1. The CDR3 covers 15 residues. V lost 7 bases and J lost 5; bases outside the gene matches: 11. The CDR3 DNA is TGTGCCAGCACCCCCACGGGACAGGGAGTTTATGGCTACACCTTC. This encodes CASTPTGQGVYGYTF.

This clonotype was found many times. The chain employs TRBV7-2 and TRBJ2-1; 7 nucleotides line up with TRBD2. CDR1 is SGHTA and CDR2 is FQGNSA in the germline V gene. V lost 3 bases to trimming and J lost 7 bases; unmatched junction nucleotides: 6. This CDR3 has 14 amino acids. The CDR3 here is CASSFALATNEQFF. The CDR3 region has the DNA TGTGCCAGCAGCTTCGCACTAGCGACGAATGAGCAGTTCTTC. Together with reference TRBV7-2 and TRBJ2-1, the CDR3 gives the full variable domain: GAGVSQSPSNKVTEKGKDVELRCDPISGHTALYWYRQSLGQGLEFLIYFQGNSAPDKSGLPSDRFSAERTGGSVSTLTIQRTQQEDSAVYLCASSFALATNEQFFGPGTRLTVL.

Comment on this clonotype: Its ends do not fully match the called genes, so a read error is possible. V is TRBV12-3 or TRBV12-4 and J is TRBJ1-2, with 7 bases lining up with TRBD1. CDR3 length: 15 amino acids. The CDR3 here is CATSRYRDRAYGYTF. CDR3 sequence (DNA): TGTGCCACCAGTCGATACCGGGACAGAGCCTATGGCTACACCTTC.

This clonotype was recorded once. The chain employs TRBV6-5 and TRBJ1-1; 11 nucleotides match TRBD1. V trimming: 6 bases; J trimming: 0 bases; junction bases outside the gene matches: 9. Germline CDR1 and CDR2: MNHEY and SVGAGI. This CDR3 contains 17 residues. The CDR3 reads CASSRTGGAEVNTEAFF. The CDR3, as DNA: TGTGCCAGCAGCCGGACAGGGGGCGCGGAGGTGAACACTGAAGCTTTCTTT.

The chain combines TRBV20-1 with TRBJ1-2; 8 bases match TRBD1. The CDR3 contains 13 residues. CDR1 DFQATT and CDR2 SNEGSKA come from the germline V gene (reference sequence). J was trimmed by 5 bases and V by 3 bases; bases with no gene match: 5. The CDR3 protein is CSASQRTGYGYTF. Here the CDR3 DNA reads TGCAGTGCTAGTCAGCGGACAGGGTATGGCTACACCTTC.

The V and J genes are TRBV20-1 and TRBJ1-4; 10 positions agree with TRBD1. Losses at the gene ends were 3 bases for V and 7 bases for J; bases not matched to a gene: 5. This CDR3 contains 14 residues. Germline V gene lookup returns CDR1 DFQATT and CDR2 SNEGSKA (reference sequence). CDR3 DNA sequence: TGCAGTGCTAGTGCCCGGGACAGGGGTGAAAAACTGTTTTTT. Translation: CSASARDRGEKLFF.

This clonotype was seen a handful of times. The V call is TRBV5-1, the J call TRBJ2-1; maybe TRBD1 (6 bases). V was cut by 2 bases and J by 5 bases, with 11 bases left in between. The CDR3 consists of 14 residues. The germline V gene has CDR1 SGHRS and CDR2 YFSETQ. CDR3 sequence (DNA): TGCGCCAGCAGCTTAAAACAGGGCCACAATGAGCAGTTCTTC. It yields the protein CASSLKQGHNEQFF.

CDR3: CSAPGQVNTEAFF. The CDR3 DNA sequence: TGCAGTGCTCCCGGGCAAGTGAACACTGAAGCTTTCTTT. The chain couples TRBV20-1 to TRBJ1-1; D is unclear. Trimming removed 5 bases from V and 0 bases from J, with 10 bases in between. Germline V gene sequence: CDR1 DFQATT, CDR2 SNEGSKA (reference sequence). The CDR3 covers 13 residues.

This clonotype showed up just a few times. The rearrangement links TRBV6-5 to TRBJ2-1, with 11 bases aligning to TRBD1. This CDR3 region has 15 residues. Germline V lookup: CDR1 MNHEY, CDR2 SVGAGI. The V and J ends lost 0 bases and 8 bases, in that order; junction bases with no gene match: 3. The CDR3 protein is CASSYSRDRGYEQFF. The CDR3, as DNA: TGTGCCAGCAGTTACTCGAGGGACAGGGGGTATGAGCAGTTCTTC.

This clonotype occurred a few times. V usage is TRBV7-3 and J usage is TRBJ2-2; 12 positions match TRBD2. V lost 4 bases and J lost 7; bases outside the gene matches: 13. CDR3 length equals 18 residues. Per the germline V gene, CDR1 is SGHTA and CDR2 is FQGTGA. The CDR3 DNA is TGTGCCAGCAGCTCCGCCCTAGCGGGGGGGCCTGGGAGCGGGGAGCTGTTTTTT. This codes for CASSSALAGGPGSGELFF.

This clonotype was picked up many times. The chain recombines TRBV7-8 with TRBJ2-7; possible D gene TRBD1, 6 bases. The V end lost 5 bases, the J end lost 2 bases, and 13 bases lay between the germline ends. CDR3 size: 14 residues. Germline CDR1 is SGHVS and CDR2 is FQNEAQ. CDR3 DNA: TGTGCCAGCAGCCCACAGGGCGGACCCTACGAGCAGTACTTC. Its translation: CASSPQGGPYEQYF.

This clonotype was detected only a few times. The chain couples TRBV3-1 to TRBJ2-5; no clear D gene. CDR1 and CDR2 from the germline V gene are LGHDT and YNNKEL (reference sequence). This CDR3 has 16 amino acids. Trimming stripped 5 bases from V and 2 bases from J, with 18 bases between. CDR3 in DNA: TGTGCCAGCAGCGACAACCTTTCCCCGTCGCAAGAGACCCAGTACTTC. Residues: CASSDNLSPSQETQYF.

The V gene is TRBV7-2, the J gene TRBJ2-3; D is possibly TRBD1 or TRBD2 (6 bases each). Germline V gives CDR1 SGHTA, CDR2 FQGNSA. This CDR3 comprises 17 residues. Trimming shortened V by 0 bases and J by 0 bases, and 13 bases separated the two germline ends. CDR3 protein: CASSLAGGQTSTDTQYF. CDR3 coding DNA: TGTGCCAGCAGCTTAGCCGGGGGACAAACTAGCACAGATACGCAGTATTTT. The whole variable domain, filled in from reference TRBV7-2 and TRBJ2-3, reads GAGVSQSPSNKVTEKGKDVELRCDPISGHTALYWYRQSLGQGLEFLIYFQGNSAPDKSGLPSDRFSAERTGGSVSTLTIQRTQQEDSAVYLCASSLAGGQTSTDTQYFGPGTRLTVL.

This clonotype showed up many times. CDR3 loop: CASSRQSTERDTQYF. In DNA, the CDR3 is TGTGCCAGCAGCCGTCAGTCCACTGAAAGGGATACGCAGTATTTT. The chain carries TRBV5-6 and TRBJ2-3, with D uncertain. CDR1 is SGHDT and CDR2 is YYEEEE in the germline V gene. Trimming cost V 4 bases and J 6 bases, with 18 bases left between them. The CDR3 spans 15 residues.

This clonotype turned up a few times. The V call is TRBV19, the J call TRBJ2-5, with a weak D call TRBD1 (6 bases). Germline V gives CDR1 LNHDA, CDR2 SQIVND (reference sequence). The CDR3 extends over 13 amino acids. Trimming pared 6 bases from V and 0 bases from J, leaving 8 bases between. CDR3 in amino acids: CASSRTDQETQYF. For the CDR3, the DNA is TGTGCCAGTAGCCGGACAGACCAAGAGACCCAGTACTTC.

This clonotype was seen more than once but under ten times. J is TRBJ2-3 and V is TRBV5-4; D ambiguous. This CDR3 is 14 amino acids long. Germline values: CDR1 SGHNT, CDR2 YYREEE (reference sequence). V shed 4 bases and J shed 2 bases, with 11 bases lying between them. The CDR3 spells CASSRWGTTDTQYF. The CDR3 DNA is TGTGCCAGCAGCCGGTGGGGAACCACAGATACGCAGTATTTT. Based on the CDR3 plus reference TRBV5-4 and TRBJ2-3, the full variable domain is ETGVTQSPTHLIKTRGQQVTLRCSSQSGHNTVSWYQQALGQGPQFIFQYYREEENGRGNFPPRFSGLQFPNYSSELNVNALELDDSALYLCASSRWGTTDTQYFGPGTRLTVL.

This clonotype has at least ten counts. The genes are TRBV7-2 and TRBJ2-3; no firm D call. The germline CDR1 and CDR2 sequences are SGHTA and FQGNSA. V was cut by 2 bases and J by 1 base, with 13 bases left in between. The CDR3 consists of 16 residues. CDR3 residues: CASSLNSSPGTDTQYF. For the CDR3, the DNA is TGTGCCAGCAGCTTAAATTCCTCTCCTGGCACAGATACGCAGTATTTT.

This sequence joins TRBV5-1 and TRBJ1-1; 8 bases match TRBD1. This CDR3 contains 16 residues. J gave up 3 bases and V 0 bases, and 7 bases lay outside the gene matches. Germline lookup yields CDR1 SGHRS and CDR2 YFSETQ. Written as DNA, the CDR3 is TGCGCCAGCAGCTTGGTCGCAGGGGGCGCAGACACTGAAGCTTTCTTT. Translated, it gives CASSLVAGGADTEAFF.

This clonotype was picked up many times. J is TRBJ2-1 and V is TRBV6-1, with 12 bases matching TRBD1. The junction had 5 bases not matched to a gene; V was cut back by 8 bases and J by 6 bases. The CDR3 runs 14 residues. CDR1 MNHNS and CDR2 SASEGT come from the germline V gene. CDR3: CASCRDRGRNEQFF. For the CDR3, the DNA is TGTGCCAGCTGCCGGGACAGGGGGCGCAATGAGCAGTTCTTC.

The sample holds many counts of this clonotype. The CDR3, as DNA: TGCAGTGCTAGAGATACGGGGCTGGTCACTGAAGCTTTCTTT. The encoded protein is CSARDTGLVTEAFF. The chain employs TRBV20-1 and TRBJ1-1, with D tentatively TRBD1 (5 bases). Germline loops: CDR1 DFQATT, CDR2 SNEGSKA (reference sequence). V was cut by 0 bases and J by 4 bases, with 12 bases left in between. CDR3 length equals 14 residues.

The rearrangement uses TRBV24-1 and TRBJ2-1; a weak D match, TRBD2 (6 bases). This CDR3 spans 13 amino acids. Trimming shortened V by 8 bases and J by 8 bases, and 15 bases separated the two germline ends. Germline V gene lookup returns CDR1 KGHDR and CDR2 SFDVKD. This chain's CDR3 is CATMGGSSDEQFF. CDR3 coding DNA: TGTGCCACCATGGGGGGAAGTAGCGATGAGCAGTTCTTC.

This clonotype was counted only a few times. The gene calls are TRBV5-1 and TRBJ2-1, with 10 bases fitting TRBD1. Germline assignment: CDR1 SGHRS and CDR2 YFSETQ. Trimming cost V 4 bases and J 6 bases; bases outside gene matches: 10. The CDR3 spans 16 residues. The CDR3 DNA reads TGCGCCAGCAGCGAGGGACAGGGGTTGGAGGTCAATGAGCAGTTCTTC. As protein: CASSEGQGLEVNEQFF.

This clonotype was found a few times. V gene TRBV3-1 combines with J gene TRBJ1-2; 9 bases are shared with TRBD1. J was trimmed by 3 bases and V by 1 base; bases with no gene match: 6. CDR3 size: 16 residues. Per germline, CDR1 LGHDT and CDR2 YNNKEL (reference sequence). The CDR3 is CASSQAWGQGYYGYTF. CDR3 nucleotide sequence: TGTGCCAGCAGCCAAGCCTGGGGACAGGGATACTATGGCTACACCTTC.

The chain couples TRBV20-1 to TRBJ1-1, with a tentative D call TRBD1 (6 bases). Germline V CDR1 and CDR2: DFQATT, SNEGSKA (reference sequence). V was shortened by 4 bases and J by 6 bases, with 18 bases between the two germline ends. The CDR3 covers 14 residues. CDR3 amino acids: CSATTGQRLAEAFF. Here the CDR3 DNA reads TGCAGTGCTACTACCGGACAGAGGTTGGCTGAAGCTTTCTTT.

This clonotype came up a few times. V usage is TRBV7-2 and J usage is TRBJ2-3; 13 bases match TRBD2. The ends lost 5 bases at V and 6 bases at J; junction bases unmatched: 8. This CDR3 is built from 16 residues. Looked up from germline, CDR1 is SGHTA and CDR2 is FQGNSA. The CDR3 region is CASSPVGLAGSDTQYF. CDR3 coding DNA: TGTGCCAGCAGCCCGGTGGGACTAGCGGGATCCGATACGCAGTATTTT. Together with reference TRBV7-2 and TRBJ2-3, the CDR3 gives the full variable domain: GAGVSQSPSNKVTEKGKDVELRCDPISGHTALYWYRQSLGQGLEFLIYFQGNSAPDKSGLPSDRFSAERTGGSVSTLTIQRTQQEDSAVYLCASSPVGLAGSDTQYFGPGTRLTVL.

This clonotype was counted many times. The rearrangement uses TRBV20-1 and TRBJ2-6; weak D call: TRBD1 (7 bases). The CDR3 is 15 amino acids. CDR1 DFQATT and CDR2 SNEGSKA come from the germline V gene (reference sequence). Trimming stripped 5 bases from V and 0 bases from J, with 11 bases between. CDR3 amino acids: CSAFQGGSGANVLTF. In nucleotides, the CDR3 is TGCAGTGCTTTTCAGGGGGGCTCTGGGGCCAACGTCCTGACTTTC.

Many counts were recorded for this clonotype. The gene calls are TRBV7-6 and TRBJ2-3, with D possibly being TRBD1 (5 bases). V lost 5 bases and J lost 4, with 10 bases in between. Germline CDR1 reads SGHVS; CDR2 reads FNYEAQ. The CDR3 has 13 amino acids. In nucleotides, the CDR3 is TGTGCCAGCAGCCCAGGGCCCGCAGATACGCAGTATTTT. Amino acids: CASSPGPADTQYF.

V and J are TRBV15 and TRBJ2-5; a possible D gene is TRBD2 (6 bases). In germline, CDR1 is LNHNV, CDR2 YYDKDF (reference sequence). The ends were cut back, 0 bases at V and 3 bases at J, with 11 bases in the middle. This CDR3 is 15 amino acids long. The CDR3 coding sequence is TGTGCCACCAGCAGAGATGGGGGGTCAAAAGAGACCCAGTACTTC. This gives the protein CATSRDGGSKETQYF.

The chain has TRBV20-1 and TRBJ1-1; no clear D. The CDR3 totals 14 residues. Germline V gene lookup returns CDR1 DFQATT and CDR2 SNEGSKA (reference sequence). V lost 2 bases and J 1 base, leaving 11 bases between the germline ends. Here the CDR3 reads CSARRGGSNTEAFF. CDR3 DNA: TGCAGTGCTAGACGGGGAGGATCGAACACTGAAGCTTTCTTT.